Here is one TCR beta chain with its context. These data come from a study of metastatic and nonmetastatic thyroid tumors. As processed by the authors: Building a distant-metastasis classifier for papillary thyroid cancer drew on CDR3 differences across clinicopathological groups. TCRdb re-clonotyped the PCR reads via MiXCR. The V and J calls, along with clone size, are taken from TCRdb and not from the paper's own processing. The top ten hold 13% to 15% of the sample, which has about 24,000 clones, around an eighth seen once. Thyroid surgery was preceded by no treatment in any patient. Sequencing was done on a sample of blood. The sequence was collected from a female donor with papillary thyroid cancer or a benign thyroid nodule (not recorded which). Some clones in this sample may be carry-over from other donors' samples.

The CDR3 loop reads CSARDWTSGTYNEQFF. As DNA, the CDR3 is TGCAGTGCTAGGGATTGGACTAGCGGGACTTACAATGAGCAGTTCTTC. This sequence joins TRBV20-1 and TRBJ2-1, with 12 bases identical to TRBD2. J was trimmed by 4 bases and V by 3 bases; bases with no gene match: 7. CDR1 is DFQATT and CDR2 is SNEGSKA in the germline V gene (reference sequence). The CDR3 sequence is 16 residues long.